This T cell receptor beta chain was identified in a study of CD8+ T cells in alopecia areata. Study results and limitations: The study found TCR sharing across patients less clear than in mice, possibly for HLA reasons. Alphabeta T cells residing in normal skin are also sequenced in scalp samples.

The germline V and J ends were trimmed by 2 bases and 4 bases, with 8 bases remaining between them. This CDR3 spans 13 amino acids. Germline CDR1 reads SGHVS; CDR2 reads FNYEAQ. As concerns this clone: Its antigen remains unidentified.

Sequencing relied on a cDNA template that was reverse transcribed from extracted RNA. TCRdb's table, derived via immunoSEQ multiplex PCR, lists solely in-frame clones and lacks some. The sample shows some 170,000 clones, about 63% of them seen only once. Collected material from alopecia areata patients comprised lesional scalp punch biopsies and peripheral blood. PBMCs were stained for CD3, CD4 and CD8, and CD4+ and CD8+ T cells were sorted. The V and J genes are TRBV7-6 and TRBJ1-2; no reliable D call. The sequence was obtained from a human donor with alopecia areata. The sample was CD4+ T cells sorted from blood, taken at week 0. Here the CDR3 reads CASSLRNSYGYTF. CDR3 nucleotides: TGTGCCAGCAGCTTACGGAACAGCTATGGCTACACCTTC.